The 25 T cell receptor beta chains given below trace back to one sample, sequenced in a study of identical twins. TCRdb analysed the 5' RACE reads with MiXCR anew, one entry per CDR3 protein. The sample comprises about 690,000 distinct CDR3 sequences, around 6% of which are singletons, and 1.5% to 2% rests with the top ten. Sequencing was done on a sample of naive T cells sorted from blood. The receptors derive from a man aged 18 to 30 in good health.

This clonotype has only a few counts. This sequence joins TRBV12-3 or TRBV12-4 and TRBJ2-1; D call uncertain. The V end was cut by 8 bases, the J end by 10 bases, with 12 bases between. The CDR3 totals 11 residues. The CDR3 protein is CASGFRVEQFF. Here the CDR3 DNA reads TGTGCCAGCGGGTTTCGGGTCGAGCAGTTCTTC.

This clonotype turned up a few times. The chain couples TRBV7-9 to TRBJ2-1; 7 bases match TRBD2. With V trimmed by 6 bases and J by 0 bases, 2 bases remained unmatched. CDR1 is SEHNR, CDR2 FQNEAQ, per germline (reference sequence). The CDR3 spans 14 residues. The CDR3 region is CASRSGISYNEQFF. CDR3 nucleotides: TGTGCCAGCAGAAGCGGGATCTCCTACAATGAGCAGTTCTTC.

This clonotype showed up many times. The chain uses TRBV10-2 and TRBJ2-7, with 7 positions matching TRBD1. Trimming cost V 7 bases and J 3 bases; bases outside gene matches: 6. Germline CDR1 is WSHSY and CDR2 is SAAADI. This CDR3 region has 13 residues. The CDR3 DNA is TGCGCCAGCAAGGGGACAGACAACTACGAGCAGTACGTC. As protein: CASKGTDNYEQYV.

The table lists this clonotype with a few counts. The genes are TRBV6-2 or TRBV6-3 and TRBJ2-1; maybe TRBD2 (6 bases). Germline lookup yields CDR1 MNHEY and CDR2 SVGEGT. This CDR3 has 15 residues. V shed 0 bases and J shed 2 bases, with 8 bases lying between them. The DNA of the CDR3 is TGTGCCAGCAGTTACTCCACGGGAGCCTACAATGAGCAGTTCTTC. The encoded protein is CASSYSTGAYNEQFF.

This chain connects TRBV5-1 to TRBJ2-5; D perhaps matches TRBD2 (6 bases). The CDR3 has 16 amino acids. Trimming left V 3 bases short and J 4 bases short, with 19 bases between. CDR1 is SGHRS and CDR2 is YFSETQ in the germline V gene. The CDR3 region is CASSSHRTIGGETQYF. The CDR3 DNA sequence: TGCGCCAGCAGCTCCCACCGGACAATCGGGGGAGAGACCCAGTACTTC.

This clonotype was detected only a few times. The chain employs TRBV6-5 and TRBJ1-3; D is undetermined. The length of the CDR3 is 16 residues. Trimming cost V 0 bases and J 0 bases, with 9 bases left between them. CDR1 is MNHEY, CDR2 SVGAGI, per germline. The CDR3 sequence is CASSYSTEASGNTIYF. The CDR3 DNA is TGTGCCAGCAGTTACTCGACTGAGGCCTCTGGAAACACCATATATTTT.

The chain couples TRBV5-5 to TRBJ2-3; 8 nucleotides agree with TRBD2. This CDR3 contains 13 residues. V dropped 2 bases and J dropped 5; count of bases not matched to a gene: 1. The germline V gene has CDR1 SGHKS and CDR2 YYEKEE (reference sequence). CDR3 sequence (DNA): TGTGCCAGCAGCTTCGGGAGGGGAGATACGCAGTATTTT. Translating it yields CASSFGRGDTQYF.

This clonotype has only a few counts. The V call is TRBV6-5, the J call TRBJ2-2; the match to TRBD1 covers 8 bases. The length of the CDR3 is 16 residues. Germline V CDR1 and CDR2: MNHEY, SVGAGI. After removal of 4 bases from V and 4 bases from J, the junction contained 8 bases not matched to a gene. Here the CDR3 reads CASSFRGPIFTGELFF. For the CDR3, the DNA is TGTGCCAGCAGTTTCAGGGGGCCGATCTTCACCGGGGAGCTGTTTTTT.

The V gene is TRBV5-1, the J gene TRBJ1-1, with D unresolved. Trimming pared 0 bases from V and 1 base from J, leaving 10 bases between. There are 15 residues in the CDR3. Germline V gives CDR1 SGHRS, CDR2 YFSETQ. The CDR3 DNA follows: TGCGCCAGCAGCTTGGACTCGGTGGGGAACACTGAAGCTTTCTTT. The encoded protein is CASSLDSVGNTEAFF.

The V and J genes are TRBV7-2 and TRBJ2-5; D might be TRBD1 (6 bases). Germline V gene sequence: CDR1 SGHTA, CDR2 FQGNSA. V was cut by 6 bases and J by 2 bases, with 22 bases left in between. The CDR3 sequence is 17 residues long. CDR3 in amino acids: CASSLDRLSFLQETQYF. The CDR3, as DNA: TGTGCCAGCAGTTTGGACAGACTGTCATTCTTACAAGAGACCCAGTACTTC.

This clonotype was picked up a small number of times. A much bigger clone sits one base away, suggesting this may be a read error. V gene TRBV11-2 combines with J gene TRBJ1-1; D unclear. The CDR3 is 11 amino acids. Germline V gene lookup returns CDR1 SGHAT and CDR2 FQNNGV. Trimming pared 1 base from V and 7 bases from J, leaving 4 bases between. CDR3 amino acids: CASSLVSEAFF. For the CDR3, the DNA is TGTGCCAGCAGCTTAGTTAGTGAAGCTTTCTTT.

The chain couples TRBV20-1 to TRBJ1-2; maybe TRBD1 (5 bases). Germline assignment: CDR1 DFQATT and CDR2 SNEGSKA (reference sequence). V lost 5 bases and J lost 7, with 14 bases in between. CDR3 length: 12 residues. The CDR3 coding sequence is TGCAGTGCTCGACAGTCTTTTTTTGGCTACACCTTC. Protein product: CSARQSFFGYTF.

This clonotype was recorded many times. V and J are TRBV20-1 and TRBJ2-5, with D unclear. V was trimmed by 3 bases and J by 5 bases, leaving 4 bases between them. This CDR3 spans 10 amino acids. CDR1 DFQATT and CDR2 SNEGSKA come from the germline V gene (reference sequence). The CDR3 loop is CSARMETQYF. The CDR3 DNA is TGCAGTGCTAGGATGGAGACCCAGTACTTC.

A few counts support this clonotype. The V gene is TRBV20-1, the J gene TRBJ2-5; 8 bases are a match to TRBD1. Per the germline V gene, CDR1 is DFQATT and CDR2 is SNEGSKA (reference sequence). J lost 1 base, V lost 0 bases, and 7 bases had no gene match. This CDR3 spans 16 amino acids. CDR3 protein: CSAREPGQALQETQYF. The DNA for the CDR3 is TGCAGTGCTAGAGAACCGGGACAGGCACTCCAAGAGACCCAGTACTTC.

In this sample, this clonotype turned up a few times. The chain combines TRBV4-3 with TRBJ2-1, with 12 bases lining up with TRBD2. This CDR3 spans 15 amino acids. Germline CDR1 and CDR2: LGHNA and YSLEER. Unmatched junction bases numbered 6, after V lost 4 bases and J lost 8 bases. CDR3 DNA: TGCGCCAGCAGCCCGACTAGCGGGAGACACGATGAGCAGTTCTTC. This translates into CASSPTSGRHDEQFF.

The chain couples TRBV29-1 to TRBJ1-2, with D unresolved. The V end was cut by 7 bases, the J end by 6 bases, with 12 bases between. Germline CDR1 is SQVTM and CDR2 is ANQGSEA. This CDR3 comprises 11 residues. For the CDR3, the DNA is TGCAGCGGTGGACCGAGGAATGGCTACACCTTC. Its translation is CSGGPRNGYTF.

This clonotype was observed a handful of times. The chain employs TRBV4-1 and TRBJ2-1; D might be TRBD1 or TRBD2, each matching 5 bases. There are 15 residues in the CDR3. V was clipped by 6 bases and J by 8 bases, with 20 bases between them. The germline gives CDR1 MGHRA, CDR2 YSYEKL. CDR3 residues: CASRAAGTKRDEQFF. CDR3 bases: TGCGCCAGCAGGGCAGCCGGGACCAAGAGGGATGAGCAGTTCTTC.

This clonotype has at least ten counts. The CDR3 DNA is TGTGCCAGCAGCCCCCCACAGGGCAACACCGGGGAGCTGTTTTTT. It specifies CASSPPQGNTGELFF. This chain connects TRBV7-9 to TRBJ2-2, with D perhaps TRBD1 (6 bases). The CDR3 runs 15 residues. The germline V gene has CDR1 SEHNR and CDR2 FQNEAQ (reference sequence). Trimming removed 5 bases from V and 2 bases from J, with 12 bases in between.

This clonotype was observed a few times. The genes are TRBV20-1 and TRBJ2-6; D not certain. The CDR3 loop spans 12 amino acids. V was pared by 7 bases and J by 0 bases, with 4 bases between. Germline CDR1 DFQATT, CDR2 SNEGSKA (reference sequence). Written as DNA, the CDR3 is TGCAGTGGTCACTCTGGGGCCAACGTCCTGACTTTC. It translates to CSGHSGANVLTF.

This clonotype was counted only a few times. The chain joins TRBV12-5 to TRBJ2-2; TRBD2 matches at 8 bases. The V and J ends lost 2 bases and 0 bases, in that order; junction bases with no gene match: 2. From germline, CDR1 is LGHNT and CDR2 FRNRAP. This CDR3 spans 16 amino acids. CDR3 sequence: CASGLLAGSNTGELFF. The CDR3 bases are TGTGCTAGTGGTTTGCTAGCGGGTTCGAACACCGGGGAGCTGTTTTTT.

The chain joins TRBV4-3 to TRBJ2-7; 8 nucleotides align to TRBD1. The V gene's germline CDR1 is LGHNA and CDR2 YSLEER. The trim removed 3 bases at V and 6 bases at J, leaving 13 bases unmatched. The CDR3 covers 16 residues. The CDR3 coding sequence is TGCGCCAGCAGCCAGGGAACGGACAGGGAGACTAGCGAGCAGTACTTC. This sequence encodes CASSQGTDRETSEQYF.

In its sample, this clonotype was seen a few times. This chain joins TRBV18 and TRBJ1-1, with a possible D match to TRBD1 (6 bases). This CDR3 spans 14 amino acids. CDR1 and CDR2 (germline): KGHSH, LQKENI. V dropped 2 bases and J dropped 3 bases, with 10 bases sitting between them. The CDR3 DNA follows: TGTGCCAGCTCACCAGGGGGCCGTGACACTGAAGCTTTCTTT. Translating it yields CASSPGGRDTEAFF. Filled out from reference TRBV18 and TRBJ1-1, the complete variable domain reads NAGVMQNPRHLVRRRGQEARLRCSPMKGHSHVYWYRQLPEEGLKFMVYLQKENIIDESGMPKERFSAEFPKEGPSILRIQQVVRGDSAAYFCASSPGGRDTEAFFGQGTRLTVV.

This clonotype was counted a few times. The V and J genes are TRBV5-1 and TRBJ2-5; perhaps TRBD2 as D (6 bases). This CDR3 has 16 residues. Trimming took off 0 bases at V and 0 bases at J, with 12 bases between the two ends. Germline loops: CDR1 SGHRS, CDR2 YFSETQ. CDR3 sequence reads: CASSLVRGSYQETQYF. For the CDR3, the DNA is TGCGCCAGCAGCTTGGTTCGGGGGTCGTACCAAGAGACCCAGTACTTC.

The V and J genes are TRBV6-1 and TRBJ1-1; D is possibly TRBD1 (5 bases). CDR1 is MNHNS, CDR2 SASEGT, per germline. Between the trimmed V and J ends, which lost 8 bases and 3 bases, there was a span of 22 bases. The CDR3 spans 16 residues. CDR3 in DNA: TGTGCCAGCGCACCCCACATTATGGCAGGGCACACTGAAGCTTTCTTT. It codes for CASAPHIMAGHTEAFF.

This clonotype occurred many times. The chain uses TRBV30 and TRBJ1-5, with D possibly matching TRBD1 (6 bases). The germline V gene has CDR1 GTSNPN and CDR2 SVGIG (reference sequence). The CDR3 is 14 amino acids. The germline V and J ends were trimmed by 3 bases and 0 bases, with 9 bases remaining between them. This CDR3 reads CAWSGQNSNQPQHF. The CDR3 nucleotides are TGTGCCTGGAGCGGACAGAATAGCAATCAGCCCCAGCATTTT.